The 3 T cell receptor beta chains below come from one sample, sequenced in a study of cytomegalovirus exposure and HLA in healthy donors. 60 Vbeta and 13 Jbeta primers were used in PCR. Libraries were prepared by immunoSEQ multiplex PCR; TCRdb keeps only in-frame clonotypes and omits some of them. Of 110,000 or so clones in the sample, around 82% are singletons; the top ten hold 5.4%. Sequencing was carried out using PBMCs. The receptors come from a woman under 40 in good health and CMV-seropositive.

This rearrangement joins TRBV5-4 to TRBJ2-7, with 8 nucleotides matching TRBD2. The germline CDR1 and CDR2 sequences are SGHNT and YYREEE (reference sequence). CDR3 length equals 16 residues. The V segment lost 1 base and the J segment 0 bases; nucleotides outside the gene matches: 6. The CDR3 region is CASSLMPSGGSYEQYF. CDR3 DNA sequence: TGTGCCAGCAGCTTGATGCCAAGCGGGGGCTCCTACGAGCAGTACTTC. Using reference TRBV5-4 and TRBJ2-7 for the parts outside the CDR3, the full variable domain is ETGVTQSPTHLIKTRGQQVTLRCSSQSGHNTVSWYQQALGQGPQFIFQYYREEENGRGNFPPRFSGLQFPNYSSELNVNALELDDSALYLCASSLMPSGGSYEQYFGPGTRLTVT.

CDR3 sequence: CASSQYDRAATNEKLFF. CDR3 bases: TGCGCCAGCAGCCAATATGACAGGGCTGCAACTAATGAAAAACTGTTTTTT. The chain combines TRBV4-1 with TRBJ1-4; 7 bases map to TRBD1. The length of the CDR3 is 17 residues. The trim removed 2 bases at V and 0 bases at J, leaving 6 bases unmatched. Germline assignment: CDR1 MGHRA and CDR2 YSYEKL.

Only one count was recorded for this clone. This chain uses TRBV6-5 with TRBJ2-1; 10 bases align to TRBD2. The CDR3 contains 13 residues. V lost 5 bases, J lost 8 bases, and 3 bases stayed unmatched. Per germline, CDR1 MNHEY and CDR2 SVGAGI. This CDR3 is CASSGAGGDEQFF. The CDR3 region has the DNA TGTGCCAGCAGTGGAGCGGGAGGGGATGAGCAGTTCTTC.